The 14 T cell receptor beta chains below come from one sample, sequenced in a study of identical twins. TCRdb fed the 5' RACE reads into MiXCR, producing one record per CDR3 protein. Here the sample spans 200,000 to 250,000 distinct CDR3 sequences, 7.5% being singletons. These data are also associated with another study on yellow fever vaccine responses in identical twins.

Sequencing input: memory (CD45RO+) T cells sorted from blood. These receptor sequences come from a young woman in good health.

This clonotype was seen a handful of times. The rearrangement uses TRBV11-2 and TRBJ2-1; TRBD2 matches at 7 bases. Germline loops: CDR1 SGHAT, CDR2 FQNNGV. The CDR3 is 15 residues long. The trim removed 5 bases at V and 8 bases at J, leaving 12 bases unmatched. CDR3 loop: CASSPRSGIAYEQFF. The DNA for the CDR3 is TGTGCCAGCAGCCCAAGGAGCGGGATTGCCTATGAGCAGTTCTTC. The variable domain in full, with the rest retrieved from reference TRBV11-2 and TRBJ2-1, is EAGVAQSPRYKIIEKRQSVAFWCNPISGHATLYWYQQILGQGPKLLIQFQNNGVVDDSQLPKDRFSAERLKGVDSTLKIQPAKLEDSAVYLCASSPRSGIAYEQFFGPGTRLTVL.

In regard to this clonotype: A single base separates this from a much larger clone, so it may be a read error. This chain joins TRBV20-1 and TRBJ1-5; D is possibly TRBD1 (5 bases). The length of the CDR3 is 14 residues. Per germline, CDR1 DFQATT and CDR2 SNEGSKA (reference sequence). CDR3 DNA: TGCGGTGCTAGAGATTGGGACAGCAATCAGCCCCAGCATTTT. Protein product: CGARDWDSNQPQHF.

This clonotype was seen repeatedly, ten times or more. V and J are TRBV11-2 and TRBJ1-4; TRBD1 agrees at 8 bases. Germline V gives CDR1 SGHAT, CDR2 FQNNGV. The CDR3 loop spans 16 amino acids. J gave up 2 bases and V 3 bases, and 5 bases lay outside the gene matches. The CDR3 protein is CASSFDRGRTNEKLFF. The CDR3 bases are TGTGCCAGCAGCTTTGACAGGGGACGCACTAATGAAAAACTGTTTTTT.

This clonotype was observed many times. CDR3 loop: CSARGGGGHTEAFF. CDR3 DNA: TGCAGTGCAAGGGGCGGGGGGGGACACACTGAAGCTTTCTTT. The chain employs TRBV20-1 and TRBJ1-1, with D possibly being TRBD1 (5 bases). Germline CDR1 is DFQATT and CDR2 is SNEGSKA (reference sequence). Trimming removed 6 bases at V and 3 bases at J, with 17 bases between. This CDR3 is 14 amino acids long.

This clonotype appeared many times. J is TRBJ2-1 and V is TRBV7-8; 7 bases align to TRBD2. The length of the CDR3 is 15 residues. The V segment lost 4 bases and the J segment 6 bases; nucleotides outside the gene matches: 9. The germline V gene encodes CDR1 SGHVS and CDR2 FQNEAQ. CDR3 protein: CASSSTGTTSNEQFF. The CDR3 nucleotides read TGTGCCAGCAGCTCAACGGGGACTACTAGCAATGAGCAGTTCTTC.

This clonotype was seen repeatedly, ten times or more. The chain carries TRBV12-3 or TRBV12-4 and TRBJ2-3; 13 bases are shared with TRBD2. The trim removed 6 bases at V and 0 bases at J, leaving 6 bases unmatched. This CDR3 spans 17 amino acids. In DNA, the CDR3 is TGTGCCAGCAGCCCGACTAGCGGGGGGACTAGCACAGATACGCAGTATTTT. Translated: CASSPTSGGTSTDTQYF.

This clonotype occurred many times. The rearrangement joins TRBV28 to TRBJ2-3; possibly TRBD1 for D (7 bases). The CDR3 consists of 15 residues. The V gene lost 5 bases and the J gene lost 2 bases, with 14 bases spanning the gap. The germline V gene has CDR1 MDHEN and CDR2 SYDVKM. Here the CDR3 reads CASSPRDRPTDTQYF. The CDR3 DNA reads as TGTGCCAGCAGTCCGCGGGACAGACCCACAGATACGCAGTATTTT.

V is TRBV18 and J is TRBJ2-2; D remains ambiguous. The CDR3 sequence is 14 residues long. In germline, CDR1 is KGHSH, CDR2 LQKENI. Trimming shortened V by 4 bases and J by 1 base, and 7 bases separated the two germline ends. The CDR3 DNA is TGTGCCAGCTCACGGTACCTGAACACCGGGGAGCTGTTTTTT. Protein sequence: CASSRYLNTGELFF.

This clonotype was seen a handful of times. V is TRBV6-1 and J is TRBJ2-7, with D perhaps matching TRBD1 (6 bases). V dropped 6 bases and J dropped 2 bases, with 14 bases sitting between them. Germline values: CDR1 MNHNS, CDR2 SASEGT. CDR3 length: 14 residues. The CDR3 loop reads CASSSPGQTYEQYF. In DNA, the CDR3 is TGTGCCAGCAGCTCCCCGGGACAAACCTACGAGCAGTACTTC.

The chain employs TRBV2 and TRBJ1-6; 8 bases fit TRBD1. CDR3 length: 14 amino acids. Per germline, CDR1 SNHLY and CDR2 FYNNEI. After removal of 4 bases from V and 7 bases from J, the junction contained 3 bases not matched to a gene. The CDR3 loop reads CASSGGTGNSPLHF. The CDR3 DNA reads TGTGCCAGCAGTGGGGGGACAGGCAATTCACCCCTCCACTTT.

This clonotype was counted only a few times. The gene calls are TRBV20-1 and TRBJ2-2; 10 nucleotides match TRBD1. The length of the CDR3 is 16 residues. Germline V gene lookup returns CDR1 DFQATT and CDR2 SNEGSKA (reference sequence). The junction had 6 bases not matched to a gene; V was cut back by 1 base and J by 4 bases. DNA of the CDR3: TGCAGTGCTAGAGTCGACAGGGGGCGGAGCACCGGGGAGCTGTTTTTT. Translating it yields CSARVDRGRSTGELFF.

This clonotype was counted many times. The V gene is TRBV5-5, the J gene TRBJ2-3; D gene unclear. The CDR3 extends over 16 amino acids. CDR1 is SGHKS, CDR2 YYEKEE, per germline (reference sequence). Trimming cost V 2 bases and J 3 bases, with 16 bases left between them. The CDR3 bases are TGTGCCAGCAGCTTCCTCGGTTCCCTGCGGACAGATACGCAGTATTTT. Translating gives CASSFLGSLRTDTQYF.

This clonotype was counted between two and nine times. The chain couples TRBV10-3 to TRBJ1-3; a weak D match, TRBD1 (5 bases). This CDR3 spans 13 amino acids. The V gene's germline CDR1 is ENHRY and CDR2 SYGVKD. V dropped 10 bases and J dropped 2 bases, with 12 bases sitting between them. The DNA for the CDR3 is TGTGCCACTAGGAGAGGGGCTGGAAACACCATATATTTT. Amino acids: CATRRGAGNTIYF.

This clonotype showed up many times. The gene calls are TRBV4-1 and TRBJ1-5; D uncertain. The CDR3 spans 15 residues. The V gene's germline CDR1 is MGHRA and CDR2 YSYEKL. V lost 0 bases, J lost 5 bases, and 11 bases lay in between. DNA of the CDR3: TGCGCCAGCAGCCAAGATAGCGGGAATCATCAGCCCCAGCATTTT. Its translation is CASSQDSGNHQPQHF.